The T cell receptor beta chain under discussion was sequenced for a study of cytomegalovirus exposure and HLA in healthy donors. The V segment lost 6 bases and the J segment 6 bases; nucleotides outside the gene matches: 15. Germline-derived CDR1 and CDR2 are MDHEN and SYDVKM. The CDR3 is 17 amino acids. Primers included in the PCR were 60 Vbeta and 13 Jbeta primers. TCRdb's copy holds only in-frame clones and misses some; the assay was immunoSEQ multiplex PCR. The sample contains around 140,000 clones, around 78% of which appear only once. The source material was PBMCs. The TCR comes from a woman aged 18-35 years in good health and CMV-seropositive. The rearrangement links TRBV28 to TRBJ1-1; 11 bases are shared with TRBD1. CDR3 in amino acids: CASSSTRTGGDFAEAFF. For the CDR3, the DNA is TGTGCCAGCAGCAGTACAAGGACAGGGGGCGATTTCGCTGAAGCTTTCTTT.